These 8 T cell receptor beta chains originate from one sample sequenced in a study of cytomegalovirus exposure and HLA in healthy donors. Primers: 60 Vbeta forward and 13 Jbeta reverse. Produced via immunoSEQ multiplex PCR; TCRdb's table is partial and in-frame only. The data contain approximately 160,000 clones, around 83% of them singletons. The specimen was PBMCs. Receptor source: a man between 50 and 59 years old in good health and CMV-seropositive.

This clone has more than one count but fewer than ten. This chain links TRBV5-4 with TRBJ2-1; unclear D gene. The V end was cut by 6 bases, the J end by 6 bases, with 10 bases between. The CDR3 is 12 amino acids. Germline values: CDR1 SGHNT, CDR2 YYREEE (reference sequence). For the CDR3, the DNA is TGTGCCAGCAACCTAGACGTCAATGAGCAGTTCTTC. Its translation is CASNLDVNEQFF. Filled out from reference TRBV5-4 and TRBJ2-1, the complete variable domain reads ETGVTQSPTHLIKTRGQQVTLRCSSQSGHNTVSWYQQALGQGPQFIFQYYREEENGRGNFPPRFSGLQFPNYSSELNVNALELDDSALYLCASNLDVNEQFFGPGTRLTVL.

This clone showed up just once. The rearrangement joins TRBV5-1 to TRBJ2-7; a possible D gene is TRBD2 (6 bases). The V and J ends lost 4 bases and 3 bases respectively, with 17 bases between them. The CDR3 runs 15 residues. Germline CDR1 is SGHRS and CDR2 is YFSETQ. The CDR3 is CASSLLRGLGYEQYF. The CDR3 nucleotides are TGCGCCAGCAGCCTCCTCCGGGGACTTGGCTACGAGCAGTACTTC. Complete variable domain (other parts from reference TRBV5-1 and TRBJ2-7): KAGVTQTPRYLIKTRGQQVTLSCSPISGHRSVSWYQQTPGQGLQFLFEYFSETQRNKGNFPGRFSGRQFSNSRSEMNVSTLELGDSALYLCASSLLRGLGYEQYFGPGTRLTVT.

The rearrangement joins TRBV7-9 to TRBJ2-3, with 13 bases fitting TRBD2. Germline V gene sequence: CDR1 SEHNR, CDR2 FQNEAQ (reference sequence). The CDR3 sequence is 16 residues long. Trimming took 6 bases from V and 2 from J; bases not matched to a gene: 5. CDR3 sequence: CASRRTSGSDTDTQYF. DNA for the CDR3: TGTGCCAGCAGGCGGACTAGCGGGAGTGACACAGATACGCAGTATTTT.

V and J are TRBV28 and TRBJ2-1; a possible D gene is TRBD2 (6 bases). The germline gives CDR1 MDHEN, CDR2 SYDVKM. Trimming removed 2 bases at V and 0 bases at J, with 20 bases between. This CDR3 region has 19 residues. The CDR3 sequence is CASSLSGRRGRSSYNEQFF. In DNA form, the CDR3 reads TGTGCCAGCAGTTTAAGCGGGCGGCGCGGGCGAAGCTCCTACAATGAGCAGTTCTTC.

In DNA form, the CDR3 reads TGCGCCAGCAGCGATAACAGGGGGCCCGGTTCCTATGGCTACACCTTC. Amino acids: CASSDNRGPGSYGYTF. The gene calls are TRBV4-3 and TRBJ1-2, with 9 bases that match TRBD1. The CDR3 length is 16 residues. Germline CDR1 LGHNA, CDR2 YSLEER. With V trimmed by 5 bases and J by 4 bases, 11 bases remained unmatched.

The chain combines TRBV9 with TRBJ2-3, with 8 bases matching TRBD1. Germline assignment: CDR1 SGDLS and CDR2 YYNGEE. The CDR3 is made up of 16 amino acids. The junction had 5 bases not matched to a gene; V was cut back by 0 bases and J by 2 bases. CDR3 in amino acids: CASSVGTGIDTDTQYF. The CDR3 DNA reads TGTGCCAGCAGCGTAGGGACAGGGATCGACACAGATACGCAGTATTTT.

The chain recombines TRBV5-1 with TRBJ1-2, with 7 positions matching TRBD1. This CDR3 has 14 residues. The germline CDR1 and CDR2 sequences are SGHRS and YFSETQ. J gave up 4 bases and V 2 bases, and 5 bases lay outside the gene matches. CDR3 protein: CASSFGDSLYGYTF. As DNA, the CDR3 is TGCGCCAGCAGCTTCGGGGACAGCCTCTATGGCTACACCTTC.

The chain joins TRBV6-5 to TRBJ1-4; D not resolved. CDR1 is MNHEY and CDR2 is SVGAGI in the germline V gene. This CDR3 is built from 14 residues. V was pared by 0 bases and J by 8 bases, with 10 bases between. In DNA, the CDR3 is TGTGCCAGCAGTTACTCCCGGGATGGGGAAAAACTGTTTTTT. Protein product: CASSYSRDGEKLFF.